This TCR beta chain was profiled in a study of T-cell reconstitution after alpha-beta-depleted transplantation in children. V lost 3 bases, J lost 4 bases, and 7 bases stayed unmatched. This CDR3 is built from 16 residues. CDR1 and CDR2 from the germline V gene are SGDLS and YYNGEE. This clonotype was observed a handful of times. Antigen specificity is unknown. This sample's TCRbeta library carried unique molecular identifier barcodes. TCRdb re-derived calls from the PCR reads in MiXCR, one entry per CDR3 protein. This sample yields 100,000 or so distinct CDR3 sequences, of which roughly a sixth are seen a single time; 15% to 20% belongs to the top ten. Study-wide findings and caveats: By about two months after transplant, alpha-beta T cells reportedly arose from several hundred graft clones that had expanded. T-cell counts and diversity at one year post-transplant came mainly from newly produced T cells. Surviving recipient cells, namely T cells and thymic progenitors, were the source of high day-60 TCRbeta diversity in some patients.

The genes are TRBV9 and TRBJ2-2; TRBD1 matches 9 bases. The receptor's source is a male patient under 10 years old who had a stem cell transplant for acute lymphoblastic leukemia, so the T cells may come from the graft donor. The specimen comprised PBMCs, mostly from graft donor cells, sampled 180 days after TCRalphabeta/CD19-depleted stem cell transplant. The CDR3 bases are TGTGCCAGCAGCGACCACAGACAGGGGGGCACCGGGGAGCTGTTTTTT. Protein product: CASSDHRQGGTGELFF. The full variable domain, in which reference TRBV9 and TRBJ2-2 provide the parts outside the CDR3, is DSGVTQTPKHLITATGQRVTLRCSPRSGDLSVYWYQQSLDQGLQFLIQYYNGEERAKGNILERFSAQQFPDLHSELNLSSLELGDSALYFCASSDHRQGGTGELFFGEGSRLTVL.